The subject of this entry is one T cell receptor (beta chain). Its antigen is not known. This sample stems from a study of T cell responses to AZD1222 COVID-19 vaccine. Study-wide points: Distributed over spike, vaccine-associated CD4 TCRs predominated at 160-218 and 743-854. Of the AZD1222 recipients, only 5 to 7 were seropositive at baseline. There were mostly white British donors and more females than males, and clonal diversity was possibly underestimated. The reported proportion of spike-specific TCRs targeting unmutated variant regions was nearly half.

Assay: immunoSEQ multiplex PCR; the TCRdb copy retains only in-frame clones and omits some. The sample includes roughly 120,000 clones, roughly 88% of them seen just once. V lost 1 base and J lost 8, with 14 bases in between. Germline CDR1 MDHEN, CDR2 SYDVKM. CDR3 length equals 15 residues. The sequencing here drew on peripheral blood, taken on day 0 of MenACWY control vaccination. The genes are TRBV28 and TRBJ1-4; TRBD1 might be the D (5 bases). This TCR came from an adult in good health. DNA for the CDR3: TGTGCCAGCAGTTTATTGGGGCCTCCTGGGGAAAAACTGTTTTTT. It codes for CASSLLGPPGEKLFF. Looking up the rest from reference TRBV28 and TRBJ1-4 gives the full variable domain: DVKVTQSSRYLVKRTGEKVFLECVQDMDHENMFWYRQDPGLGLRLIYFSYDVKMKEKGDIPEGYSVSREKKERFSLILESASTNQTSMYLCASSLLGPPGEKLFFGSGTQLSVL.